These 9 T cell receptor beta chains were all obtained from the same sample, sequenced in a study of blood T cell repertoires in COVID-19. Clones were sequenced by immunoSEQ multiplex PCR, and TCRdb holds only the in-frame ones, with some missing. This sample yields 88,000 or so clones, of which 65% to 85% are seen a single time; less than 4.5% belongs to the top ten. Sequenced input: peripheral blood. The receptors derive from a man between 60 and 75 years old with acute or convalescent COVID-19.

V usage is TRBV10-2 and J usage is TRBJ2-3, with D maybe TRBD2 (6 bases). Trimming shortened V by 4 bases and J by 9 bases, and 14 bases separated the two germline ends. The CDR3 runs 13 residues. The germline gives CDR1 WSHSY, CDR2 SAAADI. The chain's CDR3 is CASSGGLLATQYF. CDR3 bases: TGCGCCAGCAGTGGGGGACTTCTGGCGACGCAGTATTTT.

This chain connects TRBV3-1 (or the pseudogene TRBV3-2) to TRBJ2-3; 9 bases align to TRBD2. V gave up 6 bases and J gave up 6 bases; unmatched junction bases: 4. CDR1 and CDR2 from the germline V gene are LGHDT and YNNKEL (reference sequence). This CDR3 is 13 amino acids long. CDR3 nucleotides: TGTGCCAGCAGATTAGCGGGAGTCGATACGCAGTATTTT. It codes for CASRLAGVDTQYF.

CDR3 amino acids: CASSGQGLFSEQYF. For the CDR3, the DNA is TGTGCCAGCTCGGGACAGGGTTTGTTCTCCGAGCAGTACTTC. The chain links TRBV18 to TRBJ2-7; TRBD1 matches at 9 bases. The trim removed 6 bases at V and 6 bases at J, leaving 9 bases unmatched. Germline values: CDR1 KGHSH, CDR2 LQKENI. This CDR3 comprises 14 residues.

This clone was seen a few times. The rearrangement joins TRBV7-9 to TRBJ2-1, with 7 bases identical to TRBD1. The CDR3 has 15 amino acids. Germline V lookup: CDR1 SEHNR, CDR2 FQNEAQ (reference sequence). V shed 2 bases, J shed 4 bases, and the junction held 5 bases outside the gene matches. CDR3 nucleotide sequence: TGTGCCAGCAGCTTAACGACAGGGTTTTACAATGAGCAGTTCTTC. Its translation is CASSLTTGFYNEQFF.

The chain carries TRBV11-3 and TRBJ1-2; 8 bases match TRBD1. With 1 base clipped from V and 7 bases from J, the junction kept 8 bases outside the gene matches. This CDR3 contains 15 residues. Germline CDR1 reads SGHNT; CDR2 reads YENEEA. CDR3 region: CASSLGAPGGSGYTF. In nucleotides, the CDR3 is TGTGCCAGCAGCTTAGGGGCCCCAGGGGGCTCTGGCTACACCTTC.

V usage is TRBV7-9 and J usage is TRBJ2-1; 10 nucleotides line up with TRBD2. Germline trimming cut 5 bases from V and 6 bases from J; bases unmatched to any gene: 7. Germline CDR1 reads SEHNR; CDR2 reads FQNEAQ (reference sequence). The CDR3 is 15 residues long. This CDR3 is CASSPLAGVPNEQFF. CDR3 nucleotides: TGTGCCAGCAGCCCCCTAGCGGGAGTGCCCAATGAGCAGTTCTTC.

This clone was picked up a small number of times. The CDR3 region is CASKNDRASSHEQYF. CDR3 in DNA: TGTGCCAGCAAGAATGACAGGGCTTCTAGCCACGAGCAGTACTTC. The chain joins TRBV2 to TRBJ2-7, with 7 bases identical to TRBD1. V shed 7 bases and J 5 bases; nucleotides not matched to a gene: 14. There are 15 residues in the CDR3. From germline, CDR1 is SNHLY and CDR2 FYNNEI.

The V and J genes are TRBV3-1 (or the pseudogene TRBV3-2) and TRBJ1-2; possibly TRBD1 for D (5 bases). This CDR3 spans 16 amino acids. Germline V gene data show CDR1 as LGHDT and CDR2 as YNNKEL (reference sequence). The ends were cut back, 4 bases at V and 1 base at J, with 16 bases in the middle. The CDR3 is CASSRWGVDDNYGYTF. The CDR3, as DNA: TGTGCCAGCAGCCGGTGGGGGGTGGATGATAACTATGGCTACACCTTC.

The J gene is TRBJ2-5, the V gene TRBV5-6, with 7 nucleotides matching TRBD1. Per the germline V gene, CDR1 is SGHDT and CDR2 is YYEEEE. The length of the CDR3 is 16 residues. V lost 3 bases and J lost 5; bases outside the gene matches: 13. This CDR3 reads CASSSSRTGPWETQYF. The CDR3 coding sequence is TGTGCCAGCAGCTCCTCCCGGACAGGCCCGTGGGAGACCCAGTACTTC. The whole variable domain, filled in from reference TRBV5-6 and TRBJ2-5, reads DAGVTQSPTHLIKTRGQQVTLRCSPKSGHDTVSWYQQALGQGPQFIFQYYEEEERQRGNFPDRFSGHQFPNYSSELNVNALLLGDSALYLCASSSSRTGPWETQYFGPGTRLLVL.